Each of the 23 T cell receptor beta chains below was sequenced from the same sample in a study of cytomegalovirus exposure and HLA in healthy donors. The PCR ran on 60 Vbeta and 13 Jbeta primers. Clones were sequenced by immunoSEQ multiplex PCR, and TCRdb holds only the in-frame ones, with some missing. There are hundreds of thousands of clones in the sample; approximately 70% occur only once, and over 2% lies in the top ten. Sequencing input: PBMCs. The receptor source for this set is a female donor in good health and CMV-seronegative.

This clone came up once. DNA for the CDR3: TGTGCCAGCAGCCTAAACCCGACAGTTACAGATACGCAGTATTTT. This translates into CASSLNPTVTDTQYF. The V and J genes are TRBV7-8 and TRBJ2-3; maybe TRBD1 (5 bases). V lost 5 bases and J 3 bases, leaving 15 bases between the germline ends. CDR1 and CDR2 (germline): SGHVS, FQNEAQ. The CDR3 is 15 residues long.

The CDR3 region is CASSLFQGARGYTF. CDR3 nucleotides: TGTGCCAGCAGTTTATTTCAGGGGGCGCGTGGCTACACCTTC. V usage is TRBV28 and J usage is TRBJ1-2; 8 bases fit TRBD1. With V trimmed by 1 base and J by 7 bases, 5 bases remained unmatched. Germline V gene lookup returns CDR1 MDHEN and CDR2 SYDVKM. This CDR3 has 14 amino acids.

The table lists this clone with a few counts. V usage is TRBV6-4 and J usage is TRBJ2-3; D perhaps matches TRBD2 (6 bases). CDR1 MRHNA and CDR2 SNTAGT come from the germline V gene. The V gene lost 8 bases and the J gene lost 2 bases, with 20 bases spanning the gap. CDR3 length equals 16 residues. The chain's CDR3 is CASQAEVAVNTDTQYF. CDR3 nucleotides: TGTGCCAGCCAAGCAGAGGTAGCGGTGAACACAGATACGCAGTATTTT.

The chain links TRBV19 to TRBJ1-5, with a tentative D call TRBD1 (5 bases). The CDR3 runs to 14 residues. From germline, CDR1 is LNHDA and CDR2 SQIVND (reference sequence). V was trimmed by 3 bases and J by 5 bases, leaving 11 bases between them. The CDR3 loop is CASSIGRVDQPQHF. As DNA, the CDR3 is TGTGCCAGTAGTATCGGCAGGGTGGATCAGCCCCAGCATTTT.

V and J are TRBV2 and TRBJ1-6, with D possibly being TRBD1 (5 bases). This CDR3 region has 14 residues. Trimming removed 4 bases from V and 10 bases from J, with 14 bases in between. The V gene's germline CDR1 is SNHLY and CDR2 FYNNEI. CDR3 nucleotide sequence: TGTGCCAGCAGTGGGCCATTTAAGGGGTCACCCCTCCACTTT. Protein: CASSGPFKGSPLHF.

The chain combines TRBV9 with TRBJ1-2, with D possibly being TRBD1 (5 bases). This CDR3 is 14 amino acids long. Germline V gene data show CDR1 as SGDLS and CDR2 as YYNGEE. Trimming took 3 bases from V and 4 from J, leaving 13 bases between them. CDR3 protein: CASSAHAGVYGYTF. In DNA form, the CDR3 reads TGTGCCAGCAGCGCCCACGCGGGGGTCTATGGCTACACCTTC.

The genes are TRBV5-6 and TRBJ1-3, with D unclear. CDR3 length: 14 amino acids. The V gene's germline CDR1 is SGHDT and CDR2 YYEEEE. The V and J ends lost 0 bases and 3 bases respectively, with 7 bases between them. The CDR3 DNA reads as TGTGCCAGCAGCTTGGACAGAAGTGGAAACACCATATATTTT. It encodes CASSLDRSGNTIYF.

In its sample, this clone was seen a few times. This chain's CDR3 is CASSVGSYQPQHF. CDR3 in DNA: TGTGCCAGCAGCGTTGGGAGCTATCAGCCCCAGCATTTT. The chain joins TRBV9 to TRBJ1-5; no reliable D call. Germline CDR1 and CDR2: SGDLS and YYNGEE. This CDR3 region has 13 residues. Trimming pared 2 bases from V and 5 bases from J, leaving 8 bases between.

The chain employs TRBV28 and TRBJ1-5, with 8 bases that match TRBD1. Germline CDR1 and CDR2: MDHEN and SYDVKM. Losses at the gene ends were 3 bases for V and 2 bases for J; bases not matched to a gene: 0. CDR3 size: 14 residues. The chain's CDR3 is CASSLGQGNQPQHF. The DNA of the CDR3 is TGTGCCAGCAGTTTGGGACAGGGCAATCAGCCCCAGCATTTT. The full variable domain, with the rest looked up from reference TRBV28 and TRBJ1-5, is DVKVTQSSRYLVKRTGEKVFLECVQDMDHENMFWYRQDPGLGLRLIYFSYDVKMKEKGDIPEGYSVSREKKERFSLILESASTNQTSMYLCASSLGQGNQPQHFGDGTRLSIL.

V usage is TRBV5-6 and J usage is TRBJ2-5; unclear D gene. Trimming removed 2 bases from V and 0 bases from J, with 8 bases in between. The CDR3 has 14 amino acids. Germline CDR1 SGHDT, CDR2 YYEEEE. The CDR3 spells CASSFWADQETQYF. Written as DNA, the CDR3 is TGTGCCAGCAGCTTTTGGGCAGACCAAGAGACCCAGTACTTC.

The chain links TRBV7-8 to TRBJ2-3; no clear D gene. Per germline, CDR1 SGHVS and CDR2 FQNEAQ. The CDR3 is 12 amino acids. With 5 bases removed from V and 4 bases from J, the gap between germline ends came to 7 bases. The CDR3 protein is CASSTLPDTQYF. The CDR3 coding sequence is TGTGCCAGCAGCACTTTGCCAGATACGCAGTATTTT.

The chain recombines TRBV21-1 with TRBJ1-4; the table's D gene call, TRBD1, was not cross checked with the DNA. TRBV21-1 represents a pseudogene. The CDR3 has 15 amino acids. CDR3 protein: CASSLDRGRGEKLFF. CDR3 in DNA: TGTGCCAGCAGCCTGGACAGGGGGCGTGGGGAAAAACTGTTTTTT.

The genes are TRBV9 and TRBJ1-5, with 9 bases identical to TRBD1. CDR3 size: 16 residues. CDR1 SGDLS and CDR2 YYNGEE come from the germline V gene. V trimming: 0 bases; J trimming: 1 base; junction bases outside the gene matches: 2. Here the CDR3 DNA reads TGTGCCAGCAGCGTAGGGACAGGGGCAAGCAATCAGCCCCAGCATTTT. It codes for CASSVGTGASNQPQHF.

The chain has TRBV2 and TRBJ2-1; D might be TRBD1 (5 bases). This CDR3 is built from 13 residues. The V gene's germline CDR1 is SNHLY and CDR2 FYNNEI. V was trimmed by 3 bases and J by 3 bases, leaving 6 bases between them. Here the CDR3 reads CASSEGRYNEQFF. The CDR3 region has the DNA TGTGCCAGCAGTGAGGGGCGCTACAATGAGCAGTTCTTC.

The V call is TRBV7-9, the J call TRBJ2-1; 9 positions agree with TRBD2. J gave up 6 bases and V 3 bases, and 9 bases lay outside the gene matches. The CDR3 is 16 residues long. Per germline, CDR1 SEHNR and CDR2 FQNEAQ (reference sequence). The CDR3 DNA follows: TGTGCCAGCAGCTTTCCCATAGCGGGAGTTGCCAATGAGCAGTTCTTC. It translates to CASSFPIAGVANEQFF.

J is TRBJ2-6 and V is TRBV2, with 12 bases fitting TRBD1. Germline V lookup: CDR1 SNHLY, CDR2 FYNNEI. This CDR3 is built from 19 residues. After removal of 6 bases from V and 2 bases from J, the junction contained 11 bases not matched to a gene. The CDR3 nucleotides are TGTGCCAGCAGCCGAGGGGCGGGACAGGGGGCTCCTGGGGCCAACGTCCTGACTTTC. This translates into CASSRGAGQGAPGANVLTF. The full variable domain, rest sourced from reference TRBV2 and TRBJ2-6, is EPEVTQTPSHQVTQMGQEVILRCVPISNHLYFYWYRQILGQKVEFLVSFYNNEISEKSEIFDDQFSVERPDGSNFTLKIRSTKLEDSAMYFCASSRGAGQGAPGANVLTFGAGSRLTVL.

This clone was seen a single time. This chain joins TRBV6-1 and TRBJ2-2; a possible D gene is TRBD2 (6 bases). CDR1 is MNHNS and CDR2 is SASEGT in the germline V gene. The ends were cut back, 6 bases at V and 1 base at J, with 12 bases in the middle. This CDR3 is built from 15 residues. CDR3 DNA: TGTGCCAGCAGACCCCTAGCGCAGAACACCGGGGAGCTGTTTTTT. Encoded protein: CASRPLAQNTGELFF.

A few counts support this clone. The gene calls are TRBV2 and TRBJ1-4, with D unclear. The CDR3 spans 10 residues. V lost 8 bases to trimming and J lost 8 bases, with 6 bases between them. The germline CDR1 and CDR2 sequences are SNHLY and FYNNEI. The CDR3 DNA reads TGTGCCAGCTGGGCAGAAAAACTGTTTTTT. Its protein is CASWAEKLFF.

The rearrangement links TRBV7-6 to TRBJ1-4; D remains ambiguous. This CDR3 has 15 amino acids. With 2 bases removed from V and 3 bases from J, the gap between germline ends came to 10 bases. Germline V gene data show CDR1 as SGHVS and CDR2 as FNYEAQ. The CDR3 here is CASSLNDRANEKLFF. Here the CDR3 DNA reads TGTGCCAGCAGCTTAAACGACCGGGCTAATGAAAAACTGTTTTTT. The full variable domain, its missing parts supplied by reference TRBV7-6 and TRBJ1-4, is GAGVSQSPRYKVTKRGQDVALRCDPISGHVSLYWYRQALGQGPEFLTYFNYEAQQDKSGLPNDRFSAERPEGSISTLTIQRTEQRDSAMYRCASSLNDRANEKLFFGSGTQLSVL.

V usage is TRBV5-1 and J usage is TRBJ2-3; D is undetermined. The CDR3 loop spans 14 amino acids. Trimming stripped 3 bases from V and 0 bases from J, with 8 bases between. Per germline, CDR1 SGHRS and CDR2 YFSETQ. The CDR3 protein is CASSSLRSTDTQYF. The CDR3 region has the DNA TGCGCCAGCAGCTCCTTGAGGAGCACAGATACGCAGTATTTT.

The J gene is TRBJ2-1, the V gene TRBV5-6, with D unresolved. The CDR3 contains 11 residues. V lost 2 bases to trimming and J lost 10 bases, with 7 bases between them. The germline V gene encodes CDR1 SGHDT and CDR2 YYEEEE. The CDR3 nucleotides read TGTGCCAGCAGCTTTAGCTGGGAGCAGTTCTTC. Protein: CASSFSWEQFF.

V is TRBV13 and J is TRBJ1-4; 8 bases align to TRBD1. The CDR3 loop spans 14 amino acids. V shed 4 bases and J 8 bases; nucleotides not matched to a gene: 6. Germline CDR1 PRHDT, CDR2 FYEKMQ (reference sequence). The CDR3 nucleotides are TGTGCCAGCAGCTCTACAGGGGGGGTCGAAAAACTGTTTTTT. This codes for CASSSTGGVEKLFF.

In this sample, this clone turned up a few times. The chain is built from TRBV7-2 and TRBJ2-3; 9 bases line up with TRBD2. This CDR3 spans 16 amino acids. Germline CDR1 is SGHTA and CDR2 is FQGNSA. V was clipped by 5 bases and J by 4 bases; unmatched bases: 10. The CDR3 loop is CASSRGSGRVADTQYF. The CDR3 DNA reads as TGTGCCAGCAGCCGAGGTAGCGGGAGAGTTGCAGATACGCAGTATTTT.